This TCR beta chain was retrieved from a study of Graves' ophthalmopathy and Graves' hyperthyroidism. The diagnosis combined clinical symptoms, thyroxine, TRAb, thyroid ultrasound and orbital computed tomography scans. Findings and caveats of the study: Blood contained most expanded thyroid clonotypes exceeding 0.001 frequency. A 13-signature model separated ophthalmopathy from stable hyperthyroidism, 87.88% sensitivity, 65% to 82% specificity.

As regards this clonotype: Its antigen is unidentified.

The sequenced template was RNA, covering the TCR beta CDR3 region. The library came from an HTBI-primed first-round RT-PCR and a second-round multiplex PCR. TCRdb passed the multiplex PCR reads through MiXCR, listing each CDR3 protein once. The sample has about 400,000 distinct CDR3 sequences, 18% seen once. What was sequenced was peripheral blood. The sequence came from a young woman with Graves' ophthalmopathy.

CDR3 loop: CSAYRGQTTQYF. The DNA of the CDR3 is TGCAGTGCTTATCGTGGACAGACTACCCAGTACTTC. The J gene is TRBJ2-5, the V gene TRBV20-1, with TRBD1 as a possible D gene (6 bases). Trimming shortened V by 5 bases and J by 8 bases, and 15 bases separated the two germline ends. The CDR3 contains 12 residues. Germline loops: CDR1 DFQATT, CDR2 SNEGSKA (reference sequence).